Detailed here is one T cell receptor beta chain. This sample stems from a study of cytomegalovirus exposure and HLA in healthy donors. The CDR3 consists of 12 residues. Germline V gene data show CDR1 as SNHLY and CDR2 as FYNNEI. The V segment lost 5 bases and the J segment 6 bases; nucleotides outside the gene matches: 3. The PCR had 60 Vbeta and 13 Jbeta primers. The table came from immunoSEQ multiplex PCR; TCRdb's copy has only in-frame clones and leaves some out. The table includes about 160,000 clones, approximately 86% detected once. Sequenced input: PBMCs. This chain uses TRBV2 with TRBJ1-1; 7 positions agree with TRBD1. The TCR sequence derives from a woman between 18 and 29 years old in good health and CMV-seronegative. The CDR3 DNA reads as TGTGCCAGCAGTCCGCAGGGGGCTGAAGCTTTCTTT. Its protein product is CASSPQGAEAFF.